The 20 T cell receptor beta chains listed next were all sequenced from one sample in a study of cytomegalovirus exposure and HLA in healthy donors. The study ran its PCR with 60 Vbeta and 13 Jbeta primers. The assay was immunoSEQ multiplex PCR, and TCRdb's table has in-frame clones only and misses some. This sample has some 93,000 clones, with approximately 81% found just once. The sample consisted of PBMCs. The receptors originated from a woman aged 40-49 years in good health and CMV-seronegative.

In DNA, the CDR3 is TGTGCCGCCAAGGACAGTAATAGTGAAACCGGGGAGCTGTTTTTT. Translated: CAAKDSNSETGELFF. This chain links TRBV6-1 with TRBJ2-2; a possible D gene is TRBD1 (6 bases). CDR3 length equals 15 residues. V lost 11 bases to trimming and J lost 5 bases, with 21 bases between them. Germline lookup yields CDR1 MNHNS and CDR2 SASEGT.

The chain uses TRBV5-4 and TRBJ2-7, with a possible D match to TRBD2 (7 bases). CDR1 is SGHNT, CDR2 YYREEE, per germline (reference sequence). The CDR3 totals 15 residues. V lost 4 bases and J lost 2, with 16 bases in between. CDR3 sequence: CASSPEGGRPYEQYF. CDR3 nucleotides: TGTGCCAGCAGCCCCGAGGGGGGGCGACCCTACGAGCAGTACTTC.

This clone was detected once. This chain links TRBV7-3 with TRBJ2-5, with TRBD1 matching 9 bases. The CDR3 has 13 residues. Germline CDR1 is SGHTA and CDR2 is FQGTGA. The J segment lost 5 bases and the V segment lost 5 bases, leaving 3 bases of the junction unmatched. The CDR3 reads CASSGQGFETQYF. The CDR3 DNA sequence: TGTGCCAGCAGCGGACAGGGGTTTGAGACCCAGTACTTC.

This clone was recorded many times. The chain uses TRBV6-4 and TRBJ1-1; D gene uncertain. This CDR3 region has 14 residues. Trimming stripped 2 bases from V and 4 bases from J, with 11 bases between. Germline loops: CDR1 MRHNA, CDR2 SNTAGT. In DNA form, the CDR3 reads TGTGCCAGCAGTGACAAGGAGGGAAGCACTGAAGCTTTCTTT. As protein: CASSDKEGSTEAFF.

This clone was counted between two and nine times. The chain employs TRBV5-6 and TRBJ1-1; D is unclear. The germline CDR1 and CDR2 sequences are SGHDT and YYEEEE. The V end was cut by 2 bases, the J end by 2 bases, with 10 bases between. This CDR3 is built from 14 residues. CDR3 bases: TGTGCCAGCAGCTTTTGGTCGCGAAACACTGAAGCTTTCTTT. Encoded protein: CASSFWSRNTEAFF.

The rearrangement joins TRBV29-1 to TRBJ1-1, with 9 positions matching TRBD1. Germline V gives CDR1 SQVTM, CDR2 ANQGSEA. The CDR3 consists of 13 residues. The V gene end was trimmed by 8 bases and the J gene end by 4 bases; junction bases not matched to a gene: 8. The chain's CDR3 is CSILGQGGTEAFF. The CDR3 coding sequence is TGCAGCATTCTGGGACAGGGAGGCACTGAAGCTTTCTTT.

V usage is TRBV10-1 and J usage is TRBJ2-7; 8 bases agree with TRBD2. J gave up 2 bases and V 10 bases, and 7 bases lay outside the gene matches. The CDR3 length is 13 residues. Germline lookup yields CDR1 WNHNN and CDR2 SYGVQD (reference sequence). CDR3 DNA: TGCGCCACCAGCGGGGGACCCCCCTACGAGCAGTACTTC. Amino acid sequence: CATSGGPPYEQYF.

This clone occurred a few times. The CDR3 reads CASSRTGAVNEKLFF. The CDR3 DNA is TGTGCCAGCAGCCGAACAGGGGCGGTTAATGAAAAACTGTTTTTT. This sequence joins TRBV6-4 and TRBJ1-4; 7 bases map to TRBD1. CDR1 MRHNA and CDR2 SNTAGT come from the germline V gene. V dropped 6 bases and J dropped 4; count of bases not matched to a gene: 8. CDR3 length: 15 amino acids.

This rearrangement joins TRBV7-2 to TRBJ2-5; TRBD2 matches 7 bases. CDR1 is SGHTA and CDR2 is FQGNSA in the germline V gene. Trimming took 6 bases from V and 0 from J; bases not matched to a gene: 10. The CDR3 extends over 16 amino acids. The chain's CDR3 is CASRYRAGTYQETQYF. CDR3 sequence (DNA): TGTGCCAGCAGATACCGAGCGGGGACGTACCAAGAGACCCAGTACTTC.

This chain connects TRBV28 to TRBJ2-7; perhaps TRBD2 as D (5 bases). This CDR3 has 17 amino acids. CDR1 and CDR2 from the germline V gene are MDHEN and SYDVKM. The germline V and J ends were trimmed by 6 bases and 0 bases, with 21 bases remaining between them. CDR3 nucleotide sequence: TGTGCCAGCAGGCTGGGGTATAGCGTCCCGAACTCCTACGAGCAGTACTTC. It specifies CASRLGYSVPNSYEQYF. Looking up the rest from reference TRBV28 and TRBJ2-7 gives the full variable domain: DVKVTQSSRYLVKRTGEKVFLECVQDMDHENMFWYRQDPGLGLRLIYFSYDVKMKEKGDIPEGYSVSREKKERFSLILESASTNQTSMYLCASRLGYSVPNSYEQYFGPGTRLTVT.

The chain employs TRBV9 and TRBJ2-7; a possible D gene is TRBD1 (6 bases). This CDR3 has 14 residues. The germline V gene encodes CDR1 SGDLS and CDR2 YYNGEE. Trimming removed 0 bases from V and 0 bases from J, with 7 bases in between. Written as DNA, the CDR3 is TGTGCCAGCAGCGTAGGGGACATCTCCTACGAGCAGTACTTC. Its protein product is CASSVGDISYEQYF.

The chain is built from TRBV5-1 and TRBJ2-1; 12 bases agree with TRBD2. Unmatched junction bases numbered 4, after V lost 0 bases and J lost 6 bases. CDR1 is SGHRS and CDR2 is YFSETQ in the germline V gene. The CDR3 is 16 residues long. CDR3 amino acids: CASSLGGTSGLNEQFF. The CDR3 DNA sequence: TGCGCCAGCAGCTTGGGGGGGACTAGCGGGCTCAATGAGCAGTTCTTC.

The sample holds one count of this clone. The J gene is TRBJ1-2, the V gene TRBV28; unclear D gene. Germline V gives CDR1 MDHEN, CDR2 SYDVKM. Trimming removed 3 bases at V and 7 bases at J, with 12 bases between. The length of the CDR3 is 13 residues. The CDR3: CASSFKRVGGYTF. CDR3 nucleotides: TGTGCCAGCAGTTTTAAGCGCGTGGGTGGCTACACCTTC.

The chain couples TRBV6-6 to TRBJ1-1; unclear D gene. V was clipped by 2 bases and J by 7 bases, with 8 bases between them. CDR1 and CDR2 (germline): MNHNY, SVGAGI (reference sequence). This CDR3 has 12 residues. The CDR3 loop reads CASSYPGLEAFF. In nucleotides, the CDR3 is TGTGCCAGCAGTTACCCTGGACTTGAAGCTTTCTTT.

This rearrangement joins TRBV2 to TRBJ2-7; possible D gene TRBD1, 6 bases. CDR3 length: 12 residues. In germline, CDR1 is SNHLY, CDR2 FYNNEI. Trimming pared 8 bases from V and 1 base from J, leaving 9 bases between. Written as DNA, the CDR3 is TGTGCCAGCGAGGGACATTCCTACGAGCAGTACTTC. Protein: CASEGHSYEQYF.

The rearrangement joins TRBV10-3 to TRBJ2-1; D might be TRBD1 (6 bases). The CDR3 has 14 residues. Germline CDR1 and CDR2: ENHRY and SYGVKD. Trimming left V 3 bases short and J 1 base short, with 7 bases between. CDR3 coding DNA: TGTGCCATCAGTGATAGGGGGTCCTACAATGAGCAGTTCTTC. It encodes CAISDRGSYNEQFF.

The chain combines TRBV6-5 with TRBJ2-1; tentative D call: TRBD2 (6 bases). The CDR3 spans 13 residues. Germline V gene sequence: CDR1 MNHEY, CDR2 SVGAGI. Trimming stripped 7 bases from V and 5 bases from J, with 12 bases between. The CDR3: CASKLAYNNEQFF. The CDR3 DNA follows: TGTGCCAGCAAGCTAGCGTACAACAATGAGCAGTTCTTC.

J is TRBJ1-3 and V is TRBV5-6; 11 bases fit TRBD1. The CDR3 spans 18 residues. CDR1 SGHDT and CDR2 YYEEEE come from the germline V gene. Trimming cost V 4 bases and J 2 bases; bases outside gene matches: 11. The CDR3 sequence is CASSARDRGYETGNTIYF. The CDR3 DNA reads TGTGCCAGCAGCGCCCGGGACAGGGGGTACGAGACTGGAAACACCATATATTTT.

The gene calls are TRBV7-2 and TRBJ1-2, with 9 bases identical to TRBD1. V lost 5 bases, J lost 4 bases, and 5 bases stayed unmatched. Germline CDR1 SGHTA, CDR2 FQGNSA. The CDR3 has 14 residues. In DNA form, the CDR3 reads TGTGCCAGCAGCCCAGGACAGGGGCTCTATGGCTACACCTTC. This encodes CASSPGQGLYGYTF.

The gene calls are TRBV28 and TRBJ1-5; D unclear. Trimming removed 6 bases at V and 6 bases at J, with 9 bases between. CDR3 size: 12 residues. CDR1 is MDHEN, CDR2 SYDVKM, per germline. CDR3 sequence reads: CASSRWAQPQHF. DNA for the CDR3: TGTGCCAGCAGCCGCTGGGCTCAGCCCCAGCATTTT.